Shown below are 3 T cell receptor beta chains from a single sample sequenced in a study of T-cell memory formation after mild COVID-19. TCRdb re-called the 5' RACE reads with MiXCR, one entry per CDR3 protein. The sample has 300,000 to 400,000 distinct CDR3 sequences, roughly 20% seen once. The sample consisted of PBMCs or a T cell subset sorted from them (not recorded which). These receptors were obtained from an adult woman who had mild COVID-19 (a few samples of this study predate the infection). Cell type and time point are not known.

The chain links TRBV6-5 to TRBJ2-4; TRBD2 aligns across 13 bases. Germline CDR1 and CDR2: MNHEY and SVGAGI. V was pared by 4 bases and J by 7 bases, with 7 bases of the junction left unmatched. The length of the CDR3 is 16 residues. The CDR3 loop is CASSLGLAGEGNIQYF. Here the CDR3 DNA reads TGTGCCAGCAGTTTAGGACTAGCGGGAGAGGGGAACATTCAGTACTTC.

This clonotype showed up just a few times. The CDR3 coding sequence is TGTGCCAGCAGCGCCTTCCAGGGGGCGATAGGCTATGGCTACACCTTC. Translated: CASSAFQGAIGYGYTF. The V gene is TRBV9, the J gene TRBJ1-2; 8 positions agree with TRBD1. CDR3 length: 16 amino acids. Germline CDR1 reads SGDLS; CDR2 reads YYNGEE. V dropped 3 bases and J dropped 4; count of bases not matched to a gene: 11.

This clonotype turned up a few times. V is TRBV27 and J is TRBJ1-2, with TRBD1 as a possible D gene (5 bases). The CDR3 loop spans 16 amino acids. Trimming removed 6 bases from V and 0 bases from J, with 17 bases in between. CDR1 and CDR2 (germline): MNHEY, SMNVEV (reference sequence). The CDR3 is CASSTRGALPNYGYTF. The CDR3 DNA is TGTGCCAGCAGCACTCGAGGGGCACTACCTAACTATGGCTACACCTTC.